The next 4 T cell receptor beta chains were all read from a single sample in a study of human T cells and chemical hapten exposure. Time point of the sample: pre-sensitization, week 0. Noted treatment: therapeutic diphenylcyclopropenone sensitization with weekly scalp DPC. MiXCR was run by TCRdb on the RACE reads, yielding one entry per CDR3 protein. The sample holds over 55,000 distinct CDR3 sequences, approximately 9.9% seen once. Here the sequenced sample was whole blood, taken in connection with sensitization to the hapten diphenylcyclopropenone (DPC). The source is a man aged 35 to 55 with alopecia areata. Some clones in this sample may be carry-over from other donors' samples.

This clonotype was observed many times. The chain has TRBV7-9 and TRBJ2-5; D is unresolved. The germline V gene encodes CDR1 SEHNR and CDR2 FQNEAQ (reference sequence). The ends were cut back, 6 bases at V and 5 bases at J, with 10 bases in the middle. The CDR3 totals 12 residues. The CDR3 coding sequence is TGTGCCAGCAGGCCTAGAAGCGAGACCCAGTACTTC. It specifies CASRPRSETQYF.

The chain employs TRBV7-2 and TRBJ1-1; 8 bases line up with TRBD1. Trimming removed 5 bases from V and 0 bases from J; junction bases left unmatched: 2. This CDR3 comprises 14 residues. Germline loops: CDR1 SGHTA, CDR2 FQGNSA. CDR3 residues: CASSPTGVNTEAFF. In DNA, the CDR3 is TGTGCCAGCAGCCCGACAGGGGTGAACACTGAAGCTTTCTTT.

This clonotype was detected many times. The V and J genes are TRBV14 and TRBJ2-7, with D tentatively TRBD1 or TRBD2 (5 bases each). Germline assignment: CDR1 SGHDN and CDR2 FVKESK. The CDR3 runs 16 residues. Trimming removed 0 bases from V and 2 bases from J, with 14 bases in between. The CDR3 sequence is CASSQDPGTLTYEQYF. CDR3 DNA: TGTGCCAGCAGCCAAGATCCCGGGACGCTCACCTACGAGCAGTACTTC.

This clonotype has at least ten counts. The V call is TRBV7-6, the J call TRBJ2-7; TRBD1 aligns across 8 bases. The CDR3 extends over 14 amino acids. V lost 5 bases, J lost 2 bases, and 5 bases stayed unmatched. Germline V gene sequence: CDR1 SGHVS, CDR2 FNYEAQ. In DNA, the CDR3 is TGTGCCAGCAGCGCCGGGACAGGAGCCTACGAGCAGTACTTC. Protein: CASSAGTGAYEQYF.